A selection of T cell receptor beta chains follows, all from one sample in a study of CD8+ T cells in alopecia areata. The table came from immunoSEQ multiplex PCR; TCRdb's copy has only in-frame clones and leaves some out. Here the sample spans about 190,000 clones, 59% being singletons. Sample: CD4+ T cells sorted from blood, taken at week 0. Receptors were obtained from a human donor with alopecia areata. The CDR3 runs from the conserved cysteine through the conserved F or W. A D gene is named only where the DNA matches it firmly.

V gene	CDR3 length	D gene	J gene	CDR3 protein
TRBV5-1	15	TRBD1	TRBJ2-7	CASSLGPGTGDEQYF
TRBV21-1	9	.	TRBJ2-1	CASRQGEFF
TRBV5-1	14	.	TRBJ2-2	CASSFSGITGELFF
TRBV5-1	16	TRBD1	TRBJ1-2	CASSSHGQGENYGYTF
TRBV29-1	14	TRBD2	TRBJ2-2	CSAKTSLNTGELFF
TRBV7-2	15	.	TRBJ1-5	CASSSSTGHNQPQHF
TRBV5-6	14	.	TRBJ2-1	CASSKGQTRNEQFF
TRBV25-1	12	.	.	CASTGRASEQYF
TRBV30	17	.	TRBJ1-5	CAWSLRPGGVRGQPQHF
TRBV25-1	14	TRBD1	TRBJ2-3	CASETDRGTDTQYF
TRBV11-3	13	.	TRBJ1-1	CASSLGGFAEAFF
TRBV2	15	.	TRBJ2-2	CASSVLGGWAGELFF
TRBV5-1	13	TRBD1	TRBJ1-2	CASSSTGSYGYTF
TRBV7-7	15	TRBD1	TRBJ2-3	CASSAGQGPVATQYF
TRBV29-1	12	.	TRBJ2-5	CSVEEAGRTQYF
TRBV29-1	11	.	TRBJ2-7	CSVDTSYEQYF
TRBV25-1	13	.	TRBJ1-2	CASSDPLNYGYTF
TRBV28	13	.	TRBJ2-7	CARGTTPAYEQYF
TRBV5-1	15	TRBD2	TRBJ2-7	CASSRLAGASYEQYF
TRBV11-2	14	.	TRBJ2-2	CASSFQGGTGELFF
TRBV29-1	15	.	TRBJ1-1	CSVASAGVVNTEAFF
TRBV2	13	.	TRBJ2-7	CASRPGADYEQYF
TRBV7-2	13	.	TRBJ2-5	CASRSDARETQYF
TRBV7-2	13	.	TRBJ2-7	CASSYRGGYEQYF
TRBV6-6	13	TRBD2	TRBJ2-1	CASTGEGYNEQFF
TRBV6-5	14	.	TRBJ2-5	CASWKAAHQETQYF